This T cell receptor (beta chain) was recovered during a study of blood T cell repertoires in COVID-19. The overall study: Donors in the United States, Italy and Spain gave samples during acute or convalescent COVID-19.

Participants were aged roughly 18 to 90 years, lived in over 20 US areas, and enrolled virtually. For recovered donors of Cohort 3, there were two negative PCRs, clearance, or symptom resolution. As handled by the study authors: Estimation of nucleated cell counts relied on the amplification of reference gene primers. The protocol was immunoSEQ multiplex PCR, while the TCRdb copy is restricted to in-frame clones and leaves out a portion. V, J and clone size were drawn from that table, and D and trimming were deduced from the DNA. The table lists more than 350,000 clones, around nine tenths of them singletons. There are 12 residues in the CDR3. The germline V and J ends were trimmed by 3 bases and 5 bases, with 10 bases remaining between them. In germline, CDR1 is GTSNPN, CDR2 SVGIG (reference sequence).

Sample: PBMCs or T cells enriched from blood (not recorded which). The chain couples TRBV30 to TRBJ2-5; D unresolved. This TCR was sampled from a woman aged 50 to 65 who had recovered from COVID-19. The CDR3 bases are TGTGCCTGGAGCCCCCGCGCGGAGACCCAGTACTTC. Protein sequence: CAWSPRAETQYF.